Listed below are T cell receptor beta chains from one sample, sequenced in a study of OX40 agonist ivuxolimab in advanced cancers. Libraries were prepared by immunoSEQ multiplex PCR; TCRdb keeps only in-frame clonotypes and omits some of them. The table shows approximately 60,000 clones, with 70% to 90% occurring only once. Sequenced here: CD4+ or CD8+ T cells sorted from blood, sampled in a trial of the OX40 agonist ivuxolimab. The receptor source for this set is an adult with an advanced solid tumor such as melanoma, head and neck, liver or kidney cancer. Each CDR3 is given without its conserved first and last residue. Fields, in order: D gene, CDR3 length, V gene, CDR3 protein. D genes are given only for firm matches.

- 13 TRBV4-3 ASSQGHNLLGGYT
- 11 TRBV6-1 ASIASASSKQY
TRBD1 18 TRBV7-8 ASSLVSFPDSVTGAKPQH
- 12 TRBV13 ASSSPMGKETQY
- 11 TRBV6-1 ASTPRAREKLF
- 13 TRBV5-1 ASSFTPGSTDTQY
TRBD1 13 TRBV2 ASSVFQGANTEAF
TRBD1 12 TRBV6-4 ASTPEAGGYGYT
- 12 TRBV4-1 ASSLAASSYEQY
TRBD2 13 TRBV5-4 ASSLGGLAGDTQY
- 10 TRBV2 ASSVSNTEAF
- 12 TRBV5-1 ASSLVGGNQPQH
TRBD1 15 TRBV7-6 ASSLVGGGQGADTQY